This entry concerns a single T cell receptor beta chain. Its antigen is not identified. PCR involved 60 Vbeta and 13 Jbeta primers. Using immunoSEQ multiplex PCR, the repertoire was profiled, and TCRdb retains in-frame clones only, with some absent. The sample comprises under 200,000 clones, roughly 79% of which are singletons, and about 7.4% rests with the top ten. These data belong to a study of cytomegalovirus exposure and HLA in healthy donors. Study observations and caveats: A classifier reportedly called cytomegalovirus status with high sensitivity and specificity. Most TCR beta V segments were productive about 90% or about 30% of the time in an earlier analysis. With later analysis, a missense DCLRE1C variant became linked to TCR beta V- and J-gene trimming.

The clonotype comes from a male donor in good health and CMV-seropositive. Sequenced input: PBMCs.

This CDR3 reads CASSGRVGGGNEQFF. The CDR3 DNA reads TGCGCCAGCAGCGGACGAGTGGGGGGAGGGAATGAGCAGTTCTTC. The chain couples TRBV5-1 to TRBJ2-1; TRBD2 matches 7 bases. This CDR3 has 15 amino acids. Per the germline V gene, CDR1 is SGHRS and CDR2 is YFSETQ. Trimming at V came to 4 bases and at J to 7 bases, leaving 11 bases not matched to a gene.